Below are 29 T cell receptor beta chains sequenced from a single sample in a study of post-analysis software for immune sequencing data (dated by TCRdb to 2015 to 2017). No antigen is known for these receptors. What the authors observed across the whole study: Patients showed significantly higher frequencies than controls for about 5 TRBV segments, among them TRBV5-6, TRBV5-1 and TRBV20-1.

The library was made by PCR. Sequencing instrument: Illumina HiSeq 2500. To reduce PCR and sequencing biases, unique molecular identifiers were built into the TCR beta cDNA libraries. The public reads were quality trimmed at Q25 with fastp and then assembled into clones with MiXCR by TCRdb, keeping productive beta chains. Each CDR3 protein appears once, grouped with its most common genes and DNA. Within this sample are some 800,000 distinct CDR3 sequences, with about 45% of them counted one time only. In total, the top ten clones hold 4.9% of the sample. The specimen sequenced was blood. The source of these receptors is a girl between 10 and 17 years old with multiple sclerosis.

The V call is TRBV27, the J call TRBJ2-4; D is perhaps TRBD2 (6 bases). The end of the DNA is better explained by TRBJ2-7, so the J call may be wrong. The CDR3 consists of 13 residues. The germline V gene encodes CDR1 MNHEY and CDR2 SMNVEV (reference sequence). The CDR3 bases are TGTGCCAGCTCTGTAGCGGTTACCTACGAGCAGTACTTC. Protein sequence: CASSVAVTYEQYF.

In its sample, this clonotype was seen many times. The V gene is TRBV24-1, the J gene TRBJ2-3; D is perhaps TRBD1 or TRBD2 (6 bases each). The germline V and J ends were trimmed by 6 bases and 4 bases, with 19 bases remaining between them. The CDR3 extends over 16 amino acids. From germline, CDR1 is KGHDR and CDR2 SFDVKD. The CDR3 region is CATSSTGTLGSDTQYF. The CDR3, as DNA: TGTGCCACCAGTTCTACAGGGACTCTAGGGTCAGATACGCAGTATTTT.

This chain uses TRBV7-2 with TRBJ1-1; tentative D call: TRBD1 (5 bases). CDR3 length: 14 residues. Deletions cut 5 bases from V and 6 bases from J, with 16 bases between. Looked up from germline, CDR1 is SGHTA and CDR2 is FQGNSA. This CDR3 reads CASSGRDGPPEAFF. The CDR3 DNA reads as TGTGCCAGCAGCGGACGGGACGGACCCCCTGAAGCTTTCTTT.

The sample holds a few counts of this clonotype. The rearrangement joins TRBV5-1 to TRBJ1-2; a possible D gene is TRBD1 (6 bases). From germline, CDR1 is SGHRS and CDR2 YFSETQ. Trimming shortened V by 0 bases and J by 13 bases, and 19 bases separated the two germline ends. The CDR3 totals 14 residues. CDR3 residues: CASSLEDLWGTLTF. CDR3 nucleotide sequence: TGCGCCAGCAGCTTGGAGGATTTGTGGGGGACACTCACCTTC. Full variable domain (rest looked up from reference TRBV5-1 and TRBJ1-2): KAGVTQTPRYLIKTRGQQVTLSCSPISGHRSVSWYQQTPGQGLQFLFEYFSETQRNKGNFPGRFSGRQFSNSRSEMNVSTLELGDSALYLCASSLEDLWGTLTFGSGTRLTVV.

This chain connects TRBV7-2 to TRBJ2-4; D perhaps matches TRBD1 (5 bases). Looked up from germline, CDR1 is SGHTA and CDR2 is FQGNSA. Trimming pared 1 base from V and 8 bases from J, leaving 18 bases between. CDR3 size: 16 residues. CDR3 amino acids: CASSLGAGQGSYIQYF. The CDR3 DNA reads TGTGCCAGCAGCTTAGGCGCCGGTCAGGGTAGCTACATTCAGTACTTC.

The V gene is TRBV12-3 or TRBV12-4, the J gene TRBJ2-7; 10 bases are shared with TRBD1. V was pared by 10 bases and J by 4 bases, with 10 bases of the junction left unmatched. The CDR3 extends over 14 amino acids. In DNA form, the CDR3 reads TGTGCCATCGATGGGCCGGGACAGGGGTACGAGCAGTACTTC. It is translated as CAIDGPGQGYEQYF.

This chain links TRBV12-3 or TRBV12-4 with TRBJ2-5; TRBD1 might be the D (5 bases). With 4 bases removed from V and 2 bases from J, the gap between germline ends came to 14 bases. The CDR3 totals 15 residues. CDR3 nucleotides: TGTGCCAGCAGTTCAACTCCCGACAGACAAGAGACCCAGTACTTC. This translates into CASSSTPDRQETQYF.

This chain connects TRBV4-3 to TRBJ2-1, with D uncertain. V was pared by 4 bases and J by 9 bases, with 19 bases between. Germline CDR1 reads LGHNA; CDR2 reads YSLEER. The CDR3 consists of 15 residues. CDR3: CASSRVLEPEIEQFF. The CDR3 DNA sequence: TGCGCCAGCAGCCGAGTCCTAGAGCCGGAGATTGAGCAGTTCTTC.

The rearrangement links TRBV12-3 or TRBV12-4 to TRBJ2-7; the D is unclear. The last part of the DNA fits TRBJ2-5 better; the J call may be wrong. The CDR3 extends over 14 amino acids. This chain's CDR3 is CASSLASSSETQYF. The DNA for the CDR3 is TGTGCCAGCAGTTTAGCGTCAAGTAGTGAGACCCAGTACTTC.

The rearrangement uses TRBV14 and TRBJ2-1; the match to TRBD2 covers 12 bases. Germline V lookup: CDR1 SGHDN, CDR2 FVKESK. CDR3 length equals 14 residues. With V trimmed by 4 bases and J by 9 bases, 4 bases remained unmatched. The CDR3 loop reads CASSPGLAGTEQFF. CDR3 sequence (DNA): TGTGCCAGCAGCCCCGGACTAGCGGGAACTGAGCAGTTCTTC.

The rearrangement links TRBV6-6 to TRBJ1-1; D is uncertain. CDR3 length: 14 amino acids. Germline values: CDR1 MNHNY, CDR2 SVGAGI (reference sequence). V gave up 2 bases and J gave up 6 bases, with 13 bases separating them. CDR3 coding DNA: TGTGCCAGCAGTTACGTCGGAGGGAGGGCTGAAGCTTTCTTT. This codes for CASSYVGGRAEAFF.

The rearrangement joins TRBV28 to TRBJ1-6; TRBD1 is a possible D gene (6 bases). Germline CDR1 and CDR2: MDHEN and SYDVKM. V was trimmed by 2 bases and J by 1 base, leaving 21 bases between them. The CDR3 runs to 20 residues. The CDR3 is CASSLNLGGASRSYNSPLHF. The DNA for the CDR3 is TGTGCCAGCAGTTTAAACCTCGGGGGGGCCTCGAGGTCCTATAATTCACCCCTCCACTTT.

In this sample, this clonotype turned up a few times. The chain is built from TRBV10-3 and TRBJ2-3, with 9 bases that match TRBD2. The CDR3 contains 14 residues. V was pared by 7 bases and J by 6 bases, with 8 bases of the junction left unmatched. The germline V gene encodes CDR1 ENHRY and CDR2 SYGVKD. The CDR3 here is CAIKGAGGQDTQYF. The CDR3 nucleotides read TGTGCCATCAAGGGAGCGGGAGGACAGGATACGCAGTATTTT.

This clonotype was detected only a few times. The chain joins TRBV2 to TRBJ2-3; no clear D. The germline V and J ends were trimmed by 6 bases and 0 bases, with 7 bases remaining between them. The CDR3 has 13 residues. CDR1 and CDR2 (germline): SNHLY, FYNNEI. CDR3 residues: CASRGSSTDTQYF. DNA of the CDR3: TGTGCCAGCAGGGGAAGCAGCACAGATACGCAGTATTTT.

CDR3 amino acids: CASSFYRDRASEQYF. Written as DNA, the CDR3 is TGTGCCAGCAGTTTTTATCGAGACAGGGCCTCAGAGCAGTACTTC. The V and J genes are TRBV28 and TRBJ2-7; TRBD1 agrees at 7 bases. The CDR3 length is 15 residues. After removal of 3 bases from V and 7 bases from J, the junction contained 12 bases not matched to a gene. The germline V gene encodes CDR1 MDHEN and CDR2 SYDVKM. Full variable domain (remainder filled in from reference TRBV28 and TRBJ2-7): DVKVTQSSRYLVKRTGEKVFLECVQDMDHENMFWYRQDPGLGLRLIYFSYDVKMKEKGDIPEGYSVSREKKERFSLILESASTNQTSMYLCASSFYRDRASEQYFGPGTRLTVT.

The V call is TRBV12-3 or TRBV12-4, the J call TRBJ2-7; 12 bases map to TRBD1. The CDR3 runs 16 residues. The V gene end was trimmed by 5 bases and the J gene end by 6 bases; junction bases not matched to a gene: 11. For the CDR3, the DNA is TGTGCCAGCAGTGGCAAATCTCCGGGACAGGGGGCCGAGCAGTACTTC. It yields the protein CASSGKSPGQGAEQYF.

The chain combines TRBV7-2 with TRBJ2-3, with D maybe TRBD2 (5 bases). CDR1 SGHTA and CDR2 FQGNSA come from the germline V gene. The V gene lost 5 bases and the J gene lost 2 bases, with 14 bases spanning the gap. The CDR3 covers 15 residues. Written as DNA, the CDR3 is TGTGCCAGCAGCCCAGCGGTGGGGTCCACAGATACGCAGTATTTT. Translating gives CASSPAVGSTDTQYF.

Only one count was recorded for this clonotype. The rearrangement joins TRBV7-9 to TRBJ2-1; 7 positions agree with TRBD1. Germline loops: CDR1 SEHNR, CDR2 FQNEAQ (reference sequence). The CDR3 sequence is 15 residues long. V shed 4 bases, J shed 0 bases, and the junction held 3 bases outside the gene matches. Here the CDR3 DNA reads TGTGCCAGCAGCTCCCGACAGGGCTCCTACAATGAGCAGTTCTTC. Its protein is CASSSRQGSYNEQFF.

V gene TRBV2 combines with J gene TRBJ1-1; D gene unclear. With 4 bases removed from V and 0 bases from J, the gap between germline ends came to 9 bases. CDR3 length: 14 amino acids. Germline assignment: CDR1 SNHLY and CDR2 FYNNEI. The CDR3 loop is CASSVVVMNTEAFF. The CDR3 DNA follows: TGTGCCAGCAGTGTAGTAGTAATGAACACTGAAGCTTTCTTT.

The V call is TRBV12-3 or TRBV12-4, the J call TRBJ2-3; D is unclear. The length of the CDR3 is 14 residues. Trimming took 8 bases from V and 0 from J, leaving 12 bases between them. The CDR3 nucleotides are TGTGCCAGCGGAGAAGCAGCTAGCACAGATACGCAGTATTTT. Its protein is CASGEAASTDTQYF.

CDR3 coding DNA: TGTGCCAGCAGCTTCGTCGGCTATGGCTACACCTTC. This gives the protein CASSFVGYGYTF. This chain uses TRBV11-2 with TRBJ1-2; D not certain. The CDR3 has 12 amino acids. Germline CDR1 SGHAT, CDR2 FQNNGV. Trimming removed 3 bases from V and 4 bases from J, with 6 bases in between.

The chain recombines TRBV6-4 with TRBJ2-4; 7 bases align to TRBD2. Gene TRBJ2-7 matches the end of the DNA better, so the J call may be wrong. This CDR3 is 16 amino acids long. Germline CDR1 and CDR2: MRHNA and SNTAGT. In DNA form, the CDR3 reads TGTGCCAGCAGCAAGTGGAGGGGCGGGAGAATGAACGAGCAGTACTTC. It translates to CASSKWRGGRMNEQYF.

This chain connects TRBV12-3 or TRBV12-4 to TRBJ2-1; D remains unclear. CDR3 length: 16 residues. V was trimmed by 8 bases and J by 0 bases, leaving 17 bases between them. For the CDR3, the DNA is TGTGCCAGCGGAGTAAGTAGACGGAGCTCCTACAATGAGCAGTTCTTC. Translation gives CASGVSRRSSYNEQFF.

The rearrangement uses TRBV20-1 and TRBJ2-5; D remains unclear. Germline CDR1 and CDR2: DFQATT and SNEGSKA (reference sequence). This CDR3 has 13 residues. The V gene lost 3 bases and the J gene lost 4 bases, with 12 bases spanning the gap. The CDR3 nucleotides are TGCAGTGCTAGGAGTTGGTCGGGAGAGACCCAGTACTTC. This codes for CSARSWSGETQYF.

A single count supports this clonotype. One junction end does not reproduce the germline sequence, and a read error may be involved. V gene TRBV2 combines with J gene TRBJ2-5; 10 nucleotides match TRBD2. CDR3 size: 16 residues. Germline assignment: CDR1 SNHLY and CDR2 FYNNEI. In DNA, the CDR3 is TGTGCCAGCAGTTACGGGACTAGCGTGTTGAGAGAGATCCAGTACTTC. Translated, it gives CASSYGTSVLREIQYF.

This chain uses TRBV12-3 or TRBV12-4 with TRBJ1-1; TRBD1 matches 8 bases. CDR3 length equals 11 residues. V lost 5 bases and J lost 11; bases outside the gene matches: 4. The CDR3 spells CASSPGTGAFF. The DNA for the CDR3 is TGTGCCAGCAGTCCCGGGACAGGCGCTTTCTTT.

This clonotype appeared a few times. The chain is built from TRBV30 and TRBJ1-1, with a weak D call TRBD1 (5 bases). V shed 0 bases and J shed 1 base, with 6 bases lying between them. The CDR3 has 13 amino acids. Per germline, CDR1 GTSNPN and CDR2 SVGIG (reference sequence). CDR3 loop: CAWSVQGNTEAFF. DNA for the CDR3: TGTGCCTGGAGTGTCCAGGGGAACACTGAAGCTTTCTTT. Using reference TRBV30 and TRBJ1-1 for the parts outside the CDR3, the full variable domain is SQTIHQWPATLVQPVGSPLSLECTVEGTSNPNLYWYRQAAGRGLQLLFYSVGIGQISSEVPQNLSASRPQDRQFILSSKKLLLSDSGFYLCAWSVQGNTEAFFGQGTRLTVV.

This sequence joins TRBV12-3 or TRBV12-4 and TRBJ2-7; no reliable D call. V was pared by 4 bases and J by 1 base, with 11 bases between. The CDR3 spans 14 residues. The CDR3 protein is CASSWAANSYEQYF. For the CDR3, the DNA is TGTGCCAGCAGTTGGGCGGCTAATTCCTACGAGCAGTACTTC.

This clonotype was seen a handful of times. This chain links TRBV30 with TRBJ2-1, with 12 bases identical to TRBD2. Germline assignment: CDR1 GTSNPN and CDR2 SVGIG (reference sequence). The V and J ends lost 0 bases and 0 bases, in that order; junction bases with no gene match: 9. CDR3 size: 19 residues. CDR3 loop: CAWSVRGLAGPSSYNEQFF. In nucleotides, the CDR3 is TGTGCCTGGAGTGTACGGGGACTAGCGGGCCCGAGCTCCTACAATGAGCAGTTCTTC.